This TCR beta chain was obtained from a study of blood T cell repertoires in COVID-19. The wider study: The study drew acute and convalescent COVID-19 samples from the United States, Italy and Spain. T cells, B-cell-depleted T cells, or PBMCs provided the cDNA or gDNA that served as material.

Original processing notes: Amplification of reference gene primers provided the estimated nucleated cell counts. Only in-frame clones appear in the TCRdb table, and some are missing; sequencing was by immunoSEQ multiplex PCR. V, J and clone size were drawn from that table, and D and trimming were deduced from the DNA. This table holds fewer than 100,000 clones, around three quarters found once. CDR1 is SGHNT, CDR2 YYREEE, per germline (reference sequence). The CDR3 runs 13 residues. The trim removed 4 bases at V and 8 bases at J, leaving 5 bases unmatched. Sequencing used peripheral blood. V and J are TRBV5-4 and TRBJ2-1; 8 bases are shared with TRBD1. This clonotype was sampled from a woman aged 70-85 years with acute or convalescent COVID-19. CDR3 nucleotide sequence: TGTGCCAGCAGCCCGGAGACAGGGGATGAGCAGTTCTTC. Amino acid sequence: CASSPETGDEQFF.